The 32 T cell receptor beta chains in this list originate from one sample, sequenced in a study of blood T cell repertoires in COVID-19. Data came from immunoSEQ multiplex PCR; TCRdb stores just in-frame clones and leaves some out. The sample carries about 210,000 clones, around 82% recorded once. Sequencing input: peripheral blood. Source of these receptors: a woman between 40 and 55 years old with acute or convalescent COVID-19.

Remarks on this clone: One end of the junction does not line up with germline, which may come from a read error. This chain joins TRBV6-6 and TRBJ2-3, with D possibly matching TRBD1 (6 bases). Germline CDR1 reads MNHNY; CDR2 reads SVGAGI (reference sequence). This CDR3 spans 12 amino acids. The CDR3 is CASSYSGASGYF. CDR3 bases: TGTGCCAGCAGCTACTCAGGGGCTTCTGGGTATTTT.

The CDR3 sequence is CASSSNRQVPNYGYTF. The CDR3 DNA sequence: TGTGCCAGCAGCTCGAACCGGCAGGTCCCTAACTATGGCTACACCTTC. J is TRBJ1-2 and V is TRBV7-4; no reliable D call. V dropped 4 bases and J dropped 0 bases, with 15 bases sitting between them. Per the germline V gene, CDR1 is SGHVT and CDR2 is SQSDAQ. The CDR3 has 16 amino acids.

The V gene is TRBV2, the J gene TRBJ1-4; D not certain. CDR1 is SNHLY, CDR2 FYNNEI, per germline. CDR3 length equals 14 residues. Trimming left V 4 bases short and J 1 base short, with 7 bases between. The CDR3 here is CASSGLETNEKLFF. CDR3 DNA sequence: TGTGCCAGCAGTGGGCTTGAAACTAATGAAAAACTGTTTTTT. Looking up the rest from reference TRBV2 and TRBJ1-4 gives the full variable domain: EPEVTQTPSHQVTQMGQEVILRCVPISNHLYFYWYRQILGQKVEFLVSFYNNEISEKSEIFDDQFSVERPDGSNFTLKIRSTKLEDSAMYFCASSGLETNEKLFFGSGTQLSVL.

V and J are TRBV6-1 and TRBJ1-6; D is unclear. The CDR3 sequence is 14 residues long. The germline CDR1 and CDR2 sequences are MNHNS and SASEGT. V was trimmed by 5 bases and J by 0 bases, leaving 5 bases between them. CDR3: CASSWSSYNSPLHF. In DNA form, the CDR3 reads TGTGCCAGCAGTTGGAGCTCCTATAATTCACCCCTCCACTTT.

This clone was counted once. CDR3 coding DNA: TGTGCCAGCAGCCGGGATGGGACAGGGGACACTGAAGCTTTCTTT. It translates to CASSRDGTGDTEAFF. J is TRBJ1-1 and V is TRBV7-2; 10 bases match TRBD1. J was trimmed by 3 bases and V by 5 bases; bases with no gene match: 6. Germline CDR1 reads SGHTA; CDR2 reads FQGNSA. The CDR3 contains 15 residues.

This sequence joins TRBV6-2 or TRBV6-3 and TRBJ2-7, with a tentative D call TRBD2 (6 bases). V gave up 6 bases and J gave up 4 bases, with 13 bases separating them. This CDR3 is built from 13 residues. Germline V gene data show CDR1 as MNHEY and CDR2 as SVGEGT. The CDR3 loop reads CASSRSGSYEQYF. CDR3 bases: TGTGCCAGCAGCCGAAGCGGGTCATACGAGCAGTACTTC.

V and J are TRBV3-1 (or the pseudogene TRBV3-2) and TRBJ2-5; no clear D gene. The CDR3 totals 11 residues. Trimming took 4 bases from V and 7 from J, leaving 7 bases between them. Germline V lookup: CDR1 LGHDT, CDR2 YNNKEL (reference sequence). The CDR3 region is CASSPGRTQYF. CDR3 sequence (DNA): TGTGCCAGCAGCCCGGGTCGGACCCAGTACTTC.

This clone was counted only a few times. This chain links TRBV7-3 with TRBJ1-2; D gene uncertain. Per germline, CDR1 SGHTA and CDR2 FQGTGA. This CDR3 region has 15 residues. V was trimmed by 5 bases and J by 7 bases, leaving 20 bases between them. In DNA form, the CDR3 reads TGTGCCAGCAGCAGCTCAGGTGGGGAGGTTGGTGGCTACACCTTC. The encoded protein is CASSSSGGEVGGYTF.

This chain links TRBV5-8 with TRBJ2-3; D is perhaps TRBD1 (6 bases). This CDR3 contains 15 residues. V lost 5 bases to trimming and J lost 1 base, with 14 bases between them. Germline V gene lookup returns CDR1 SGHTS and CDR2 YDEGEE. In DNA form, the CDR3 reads TGTGCCAGCAGGCCTACTGGACAGCGCACAGATACGCAGTATTTT. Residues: CASRPTGQRTDTQYF.

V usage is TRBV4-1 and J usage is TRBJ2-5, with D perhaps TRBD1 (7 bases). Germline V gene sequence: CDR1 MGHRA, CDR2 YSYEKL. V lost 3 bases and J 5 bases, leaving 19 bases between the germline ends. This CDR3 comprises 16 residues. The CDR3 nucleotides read TGCGCCAGCAGCCAGCACGCCCAGGGGGGCTATGAGACCCAGTACTTC. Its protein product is CASSQHAQGGYETQYF.

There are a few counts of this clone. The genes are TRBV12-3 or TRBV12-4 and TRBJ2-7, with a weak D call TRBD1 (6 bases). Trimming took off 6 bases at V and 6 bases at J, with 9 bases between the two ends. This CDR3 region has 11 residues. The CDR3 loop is CASSPGVEQYF. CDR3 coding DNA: TGTGCCAGCAGCCCAGGGGTCGAGCAGTACTTC.

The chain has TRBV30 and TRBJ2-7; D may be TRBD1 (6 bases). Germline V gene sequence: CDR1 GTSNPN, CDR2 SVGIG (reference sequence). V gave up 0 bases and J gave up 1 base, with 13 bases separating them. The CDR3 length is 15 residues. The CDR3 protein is CAWSVTGTLSYEQYF. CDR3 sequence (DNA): TGTGCCTGGAGTGTGACCGGGACACTTTCCTACGAGCAGTACTTC.

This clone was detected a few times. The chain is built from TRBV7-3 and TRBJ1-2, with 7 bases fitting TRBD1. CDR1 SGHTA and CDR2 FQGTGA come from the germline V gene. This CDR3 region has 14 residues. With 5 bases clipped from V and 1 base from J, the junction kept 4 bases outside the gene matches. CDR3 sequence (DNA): TGTGCCAGCAGCCCTCAGGGGGATAACTATGGCTACACCTTC. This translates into CASSPQGDNYGYTF.

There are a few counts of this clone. CDR3 loop: CSQFSNQPQHF. CDR3 in DNA: TGCAGTCAGTTTAGCAATCAGCCCCAGCATTTT. V gene TRBV20-1 combines with J gene TRBJ1-5; D remains ambiguous. Germline V CDR1 and CDR2: DFQATT, SNEGSKA (reference sequence). V lost 8 bases to trimming and J lost 0 bases, with 5 bases between them. The CDR3 contains 11 residues.

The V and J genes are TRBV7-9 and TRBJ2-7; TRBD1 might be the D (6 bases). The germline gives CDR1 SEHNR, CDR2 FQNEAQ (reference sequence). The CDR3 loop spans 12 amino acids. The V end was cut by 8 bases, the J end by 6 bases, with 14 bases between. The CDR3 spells CASLGASGEQYF. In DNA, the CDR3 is TGTGCCAGCTTGGGGGCGTCTGGCGAGCAGTACTTC.

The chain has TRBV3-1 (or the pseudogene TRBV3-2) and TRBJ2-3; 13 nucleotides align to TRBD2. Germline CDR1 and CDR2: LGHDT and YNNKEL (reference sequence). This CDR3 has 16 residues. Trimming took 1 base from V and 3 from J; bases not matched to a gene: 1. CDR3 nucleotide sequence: TGTGCCAGCAGCCAAGCGACTAGCGGGGGGACAGATACGCAGTATTTT. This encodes CASSQATSGGTDTQYF.

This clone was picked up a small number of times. Here the CDR3 DNA reads TGTGCCTGGAGACCGTGGGGCGGTAGCTCTGGAAACACCATATATTTT. Encoded protein: CAWRPWGGSSGNTIYF. The V call is TRBV30, the J call TRBJ1-3, with D possibly being TRBD1 (5 bases). The CDR3 runs to 16 residues. Trimming stripped 3 bases from V and 0 bases from J, with 15 bases between. Per the germline V gene, CDR1 is GTSNPN and CDR2 is SVGIG (reference sequence).

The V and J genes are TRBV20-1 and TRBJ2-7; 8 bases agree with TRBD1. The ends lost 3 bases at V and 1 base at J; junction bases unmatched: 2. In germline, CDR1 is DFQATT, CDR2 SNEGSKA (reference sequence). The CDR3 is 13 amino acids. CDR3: CSASDRGSYEQYF. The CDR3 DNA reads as TGCAGTGCTAGTGACAGGGGATCCTACGAGCAGTACTTC.

The CDR3: CASSLDSGTEAFF. The CDR3, as DNA: TGCGCCAGCAGCTTGGACAGTGGCACTGAAGCTTTCTTT. The chain joins TRBV5-1 to TRBJ1-1; no firm D call. Germline-derived CDR1 and CDR2 are SGHRS and YFSETQ. V was trimmed by 0 bases and J by 4 bases, leaving 7 bases between them. CDR3 size: 13 residues.

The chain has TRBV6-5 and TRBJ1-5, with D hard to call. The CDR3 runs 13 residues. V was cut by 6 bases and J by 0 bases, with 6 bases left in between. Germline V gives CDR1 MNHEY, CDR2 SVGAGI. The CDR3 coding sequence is TGTGCCAGCAGGCTCAGTAGCAATCAGCCCCAGCATTTT. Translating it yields CASRLSSNQPQHF.

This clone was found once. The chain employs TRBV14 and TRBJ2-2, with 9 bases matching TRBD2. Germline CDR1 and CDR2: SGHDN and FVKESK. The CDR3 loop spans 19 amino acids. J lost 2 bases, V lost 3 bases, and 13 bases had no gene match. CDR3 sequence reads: CASSQIRAGTSLNTGELFF. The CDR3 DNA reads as TGTGCCAGCAGCCAGATCAGGGCCGGGACTAGCCTCAACACCGGGGAGCTGTTTTTT.

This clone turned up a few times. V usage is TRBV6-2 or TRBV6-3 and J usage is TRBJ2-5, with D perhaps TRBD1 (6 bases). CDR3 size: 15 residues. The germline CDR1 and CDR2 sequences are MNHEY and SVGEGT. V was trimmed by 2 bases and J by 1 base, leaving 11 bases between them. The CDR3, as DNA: TGTGCCAGCAGTTACACCGGACAGCTCCAAGAGACCCAGTACTTC. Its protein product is CASSYTGQLQETQYF.

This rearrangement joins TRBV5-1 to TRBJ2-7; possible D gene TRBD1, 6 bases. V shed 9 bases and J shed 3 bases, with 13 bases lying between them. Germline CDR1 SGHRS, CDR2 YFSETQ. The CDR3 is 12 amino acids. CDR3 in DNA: TGCGCCACCCCGTGGGGGCTCTACGAGCAGTACTTC. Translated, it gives CATPWGLYEQYF.

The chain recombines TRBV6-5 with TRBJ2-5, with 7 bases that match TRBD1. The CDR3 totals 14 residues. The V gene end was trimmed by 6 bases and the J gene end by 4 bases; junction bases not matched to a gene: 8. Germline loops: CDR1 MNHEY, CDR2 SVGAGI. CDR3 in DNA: TGTGCCAGCAGATCGACAGGGTTCGGAGAGACCCAGTACTTC. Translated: CASRSTGFGETQYF.

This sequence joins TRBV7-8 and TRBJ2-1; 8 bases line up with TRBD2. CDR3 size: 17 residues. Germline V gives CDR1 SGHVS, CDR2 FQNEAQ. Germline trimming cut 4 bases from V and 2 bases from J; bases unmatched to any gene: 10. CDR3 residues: CASSYDTGLAAYNEQFF. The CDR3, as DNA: TGTGCCAGCAGCTATGACACTGGACTAGCCGCCTACAATGAGCAGTTCTTC.

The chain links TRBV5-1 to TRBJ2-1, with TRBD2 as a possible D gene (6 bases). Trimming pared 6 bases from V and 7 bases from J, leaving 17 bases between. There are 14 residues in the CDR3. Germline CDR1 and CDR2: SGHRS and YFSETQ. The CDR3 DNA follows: TGCGCCAGCACCCTGGGTGGCAGCGGGAATGAGCAGTTCTTC. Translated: CASTLGGSGNEQFF.

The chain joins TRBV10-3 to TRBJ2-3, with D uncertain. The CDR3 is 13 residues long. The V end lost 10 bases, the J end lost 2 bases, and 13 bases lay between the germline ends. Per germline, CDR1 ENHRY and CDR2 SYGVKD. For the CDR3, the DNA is TGTGCCACCGAAGACTCCTCCACAGATACGCAGTATTTT. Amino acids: CATEDSSTDTQYF.

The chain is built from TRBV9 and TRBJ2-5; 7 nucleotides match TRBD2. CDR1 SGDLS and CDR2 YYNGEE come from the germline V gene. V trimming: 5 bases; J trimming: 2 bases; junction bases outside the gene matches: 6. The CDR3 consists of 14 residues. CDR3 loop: CASSEAGYQETQYF. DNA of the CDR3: TGTGCCAGCAGTGAAGCGGGGTATCAAGAGACCCAGTACTTC.

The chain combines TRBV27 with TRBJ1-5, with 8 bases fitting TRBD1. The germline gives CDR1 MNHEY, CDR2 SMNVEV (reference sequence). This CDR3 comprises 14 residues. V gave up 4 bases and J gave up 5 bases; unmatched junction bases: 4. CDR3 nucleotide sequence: TGTGCCAGCAGTTCCCAGGGGGCTGATCAGCCCCAGCATTTT. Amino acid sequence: CASSSQGADQPQHF.

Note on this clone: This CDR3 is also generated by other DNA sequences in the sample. The CDR3 loop is CAIQSSETDTQYF. For the CDR3, the DNA is TGTGCCATCCAAAGCAGCGAAACAGATACGCAGTATTTT. The chain carries TRBV6-5 and TRBJ2-3; D remains ambiguous. The CDR3 length is 13 residues. The V gene's germline CDR1 is MNHEY and CDR2 SVGAGI. Trimming removed 10 bases at V and 3 bases at J, with 14 bases between.

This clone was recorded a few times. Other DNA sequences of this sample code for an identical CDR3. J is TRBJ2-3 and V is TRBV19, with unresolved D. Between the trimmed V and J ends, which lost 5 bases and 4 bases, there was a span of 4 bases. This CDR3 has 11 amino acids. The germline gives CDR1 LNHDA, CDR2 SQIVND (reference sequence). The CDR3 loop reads CASSPSDTQYF. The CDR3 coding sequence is TGTGCCAGTAGTCCTTCAGATACGCAGTATTTT. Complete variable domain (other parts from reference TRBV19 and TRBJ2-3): DGGITQSPKYLFRKEGQNVTLSCEQNLNHDAMYWYRQDPGQGLRLIYYSQIVNDFQKGDIAEGYSVSREKKESFPLTVTSAQKNPTAFYLCASSPSDTQYFGPGTRLTVL.

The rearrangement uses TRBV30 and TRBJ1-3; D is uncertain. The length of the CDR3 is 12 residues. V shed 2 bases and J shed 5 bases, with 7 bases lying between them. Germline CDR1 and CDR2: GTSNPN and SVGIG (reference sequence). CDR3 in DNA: TGTGCCTGGAGTCCACTGAGAAACACCATATATTTT. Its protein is CAWSPLRNTIYF.